This T cell receptor beta chain was found in a study of OX40 agonist ivuxolimab in advanced cancers. Regarding the study as a whole: Not determined was the antigen specificity of the expanded peripheral T cells.

Assay: immunoSEQ multiplex PCR; the TCRdb copy retains only in-frame clones and omits some. Here the sample spans 35,000 to 45,000 clones, 60% to 85% being singletons. The V gene's germline CDR1 is MDHEN and CDR2 SYDVKM. The CDR3 is made up of 14 amino acids. Trimming removed 6 bases at V and 1 base at J, with 10 bases between. Of note for this clone: Its antigen is not identified.

V gene TRBV28 combines with J gene TRBJ1-5; D is unclear. Specimen: CD4+ or CD8+ T cells sorted from blood, collected in a trial of the OX40 agonist ivuxolimab. The TCR was taken from an adult with an advanced solid tumor such as melanoma, head and neck, liver or kidney cancer. The CDR3 bases are TGTGCCAGCAGCCTGACATTCAGCAATCAGCCCCAGCATTTT. Protein product: CASSLTFSNQPQHF.